This TCR beta chain is from a study of T cell repertoires in cytomegalovirus infection. TCRdb used MiXCR to reprocess the reads, holding one entry per CDR3 protein. The sample has about 300,000 distinct CDR3 sequences; roughly a tenth are singletons. This clonotype was detected many times. What was sequenced was PBMCs. This clonotype was obtained from a human donor in good health (CMV status not recorded). Some clones in this sample may be carry-over from other donors' samples.

Written as DNA, the CDR3 is TGTGCCAGCAGAGATGGGGCCCGGTACAATGAGCAGTTCTTC. Translation: CASRDGARYNEQFF. V is TRBV28 and J is TRBJ2-1; D is perhaps TRBD1 (5 bases). CDR3 size: 14 residues. In germline, CDR1 is MDHEN, CDR2 SYDVKM. V dropped 6 bases and J dropped 4 bases, with 13 bases sitting between them.